Listed below are T cell receptor beta chains from one sample, sequenced in a study of B cell selection in AIRE deficiency. The repertoire was sequenced with immunoSEQ multiplex PCR; TCRdb's copy has only in-frame clones and lacks some. The table lists some 21,000 clones, 85% to 95% of them singletons. The material sequenced was Tregs sorted from PBMCs. Receptors originate from a human donor with AIRE deficiency. Both conserved end residues are part of each CDR3. The order of the fields is J gene, D gene, clone size, CDR3 length, V gene, CDR3 DNA, CDR3 protein. The D gene is left open where the match is weak. Not every row has a clone size; where given, it reads once, few, many or a size class.

J: TRBJ2-3
D: NA
size: NA
length: 11
V: TRBV20-1
DNA: TGCAGTGCTAGGAAGTCAGATACGCAGTATTTT
CDR3: CSARKSDTQYF

J: TRBJ2-7
D: NA
size: NA
length: 14
V: TRBV15
DNA: TGTGCCACCAGCAGAGATCGGACCCGGCGCGAGCAGTACTTC
CDR3: CATSRDRTRREQYF

J: TRBJ2-1
D: TRBD1
size: NA
length: 16
V: TRBV7-9
DNA: TGTGCCAGCAGCTCGACCCGGGACAGGGGGCACAATGAGCAGTTCTTC
CDR3: CASSSTRDRGHNEQFF

J: TRBJ1-2
D: NA
size: NA
length: 12
V: TRBV29-1
DNA: TGCAGCGTTGAAAACGTTAACTATGGCTACACCTTC
CDR3: CSVENVNYGYTF

J: TRBJ2-2
D: NA
size: NA
length: 14
V: TRBV7-9
DNA: TGTGCCAGCAGCTTGGTAGGGATCACCGGGGAGCTGTTTTTT
CDR3: CASSLVGITGELFF

J: TRBJ1-2
D: NA
size: NA
length: 14
V: TRBV28
DNA: TGTGCCAGCAGTTTATTGGTCTCCCCAAATGGCTACACCTTC
CDR3: CASSLLVSPNGYTF

J: TRBJ2-2
D: TRBD2
size: once
length: 15
V: TRBV10-3
DNA: TGTGCCATCAACCTAGCGGAGGGAATGGGCGGGGAGCTGTTTTTT
CDR3: CAINLAEGMGGELFF

J: TRBJ2-7
D: TRBD2
size: few
length: 14
V: TRBV27
DNA: TGTGCCAGCAGGGGGGCTAGCGGGAGTGGTGAGCAGTACTTC
CDR3: CASRGASGSGEQYF

J: TRBJ2-7
D: NA
size: medium-sized
length: 15
V: TRBV12-5
DNA: TGTGCTAGTGGTAGGACCAGAGGGACAACCTACGAGCAGTACTTC
CDR3: CASGRTRGTTYEQYF

J: TRBJ1-2
D: NA
size: NA
length: 14
V: TRBV6-1
DNA: TGTGCCAGCAGTGAAGCTCTCCGTGGTAGTGGCTACACCTTC
CDR3: CASSEALRGSGYTF

J: TRBJ2-3
D: NA
size: NA
length: 13
V: TRBV10-1
DNA: TGCGCCAGCAGTGAGTCGGGCGTTTATACGCAGTATTTT
CDR3: CASSESGVYTQYF

J: TRBJ2-7
D: NA
size: NA
length: 14
V: TRBV11-2
DNA: TGTGCCAGCAGCTTAGTAGGGACGGCCCGAGAGCAGTACTTC
CDR3: CASSLVGTAREQYF

J: TRBJ2-1
D: TRBD2
size: NA
length: 12
V: TRBV5-4
DNA: TGTGTCAGCAGCCCCGGGGGGAATGAGCAGTTCTTC
CDR3: CVSSPGGNEQFF

J: TRBJ1-5
D: TRBD1
size: NA
length: 14
V: TRBV28
DNA: TGTGCCAGCAGTTCAGACAGGGTCAGGCAGCCCCAGCATTTT
CDR3: CASSSDRVRQPQHF

J: TRBJ2-1
D: TRBD1
size: NA
length: 13
V: TRBV19
DNA: TGTGCCAGTAGAACCACAGGGGGCAATGAGCAGTTCTTC
CDR3: CASRTTGGNEQFF

J: TRBJ1-3
D: NA
size: once
length: 11
V: TRBV14
DNA: TGTGCCAGCAGCCTTCGGAACACCATATATTTT
CDR3: CASSLRNTIYF

J: TRBJ1-6
D: NA
size: NA
length: 14
V: TRBV30
DNA: TGTGCCTGGAGTACGCAGTACTATAATTCACCCCTCCACTTT
CDR3: CAWSTQYYNSPLHF

J: TRBJ2-7
D: TRBD1
size: NA
length: 16
V: TRBV9
DNA: TGTGCCAGCAGCGTAGGTCTGGGACAGGGTTCCTACGAGCAGTACTTC
CDR3: CASSVGLGQGSYEQYF

J: TRBJ2-2
D: NA
size: NA
length: 13
V: TRBV11-1
DNA: TGTGCCAGCAGCTTATTGGGATCCGGGGAGCTGTTTTTT
CDR3: CASSLLGSGELFF

J: TRBJ2-5
D: TRBD2
size: once
length: 14
V: TRBV27
DNA: TGTGCCAGCAGGAGCGGGAGGGGATGGGAGACCCAGTACTTC
CDR3: CASRSGRGWETQYF

J: TRBJ1-1
D: TRBD1
size: NA
length: 13
V: TRBV10-3
DNA: TGTGCCATCAGTTCACAGGGGGACACTGAAGCTTTCTTT
CDR3: CAISSQGDTEAFF